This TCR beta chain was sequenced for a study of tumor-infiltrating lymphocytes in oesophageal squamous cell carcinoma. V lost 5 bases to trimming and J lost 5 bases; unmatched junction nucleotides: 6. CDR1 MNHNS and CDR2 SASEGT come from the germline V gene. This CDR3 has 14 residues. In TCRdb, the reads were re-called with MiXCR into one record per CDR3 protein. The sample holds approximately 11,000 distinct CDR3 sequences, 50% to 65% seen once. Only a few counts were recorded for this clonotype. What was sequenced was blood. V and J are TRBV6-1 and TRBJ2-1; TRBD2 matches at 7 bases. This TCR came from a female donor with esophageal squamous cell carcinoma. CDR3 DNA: TGTGCCAGCAGTCGGGACTACACTAACAATGAGCAGTTCTTC. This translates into CASSRDYTNNEQFF.